These 17 T cell receptor beta chains share one sample of origin, sequenced in a study of T-cell memory formation after mild COVID-19. TCRdb re-called the 5' RACE reads with MiXCR, one entry per CDR3 protein. The sample includes more than 350,000 distinct CDR3 sequences, over 20% of them seen just once. The sequencing input was PBMCs or a T cell subset sorted from them (not recorded which). The receptors stem from an adult woman who had mild COVID-19 (a few samples of this study predate the infection). Cell type and time point are not known.

There are a few counts of this clonotype. CDR3 sequence (DNA): TGCGCCAGCAGCGGGGAATACGAGCAGTACTTC. This gives the protein CASSGEYEQYF. The chain has TRBV5-1 and TRBJ2-7; no definite D call. The V gene's germline CDR1 is SGHRS and CDR2 YFSETQ. The CDR3 length is 11 residues. The germline V and J ends were trimmed by 4 bases and 4 bases, with 6 bases remaining between them. Full variable domain (missing parts from reference TRBV5-1 and TRBJ2-7): KAGVTQTPRYLIKTRGQQVTLSCSPISGHRSVSWYQQTPGQGLQFLFEYFSETQRNKGNFPGRFSGRQFSNSRSEMNVSTLELGDSALYLCASSGEYEQYFGPGTRLTVT.

In DNA form, the CDR3 reads TGTGCCAGCAGCCCGGCGGGACAGGGGGCGGGAGGCTACACCTTC. It yields the protein CASSPAGQGAGGYTF. This chain connects TRBV12-3 or TRBV12-4 to TRBJ1-2, with TRBD1 identical over 12 bases. CDR3 length: 15 amino acids. V lost 6 bases and J lost 8; bases outside the gene matches: 10.

The genes are TRBV27 and TRBJ1-1; D is unresolved. CDR1 is MNHEY and CDR2 is SMNVEV in the germline V gene (reference sequence). V dropped 6 bases and J dropped 1 base, with 12 bases sitting between them. The CDR3 contains 14 residues. The CDR3 reads CASRDLLGNTEAFF. The CDR3 DNA is TGTGCCAGCAGGGATTTATTAGGGAACACTGAAGCTTTCTTT.

The chain has TRBV7-2 and TRBJ2-3; 9 nucleotides line up with TRBD2. Trimming took 1 base from V and 0 from J; bases not matched to a gene: 8. Germline-derived CDR1 and CDR2 are SGHTA and FQGNSA. The CDR3 consists of 18 residues. The CDR3 region is CASSLVLAGFYSTDTQYF. CDR3 nucleotide sequence: TGTGCCAGCAGCTTAGTACTAGCGGGCTTTTATAGCACAGATACGCAGTATTTT.

This clonotype was observed a handful of times. The chain combines TRBV19 with TRBJ1-1, with D perhaps TRBD1 (6 bases). The germline V gene has CDR1 LNHDA and CDR2 SQIVND (reference sequence). This CDR3 is 15 amino acids long. The V and J ends lost 2 bases and 2 bases respectively, with 12 bases between them. The CDR3 protein is CASSIQGGGNTEAFF. Here the CDR3 DNA reads TGTGCCAGTAGTATACAGGGAGGGGGAAACACTGAAGCTTTCTTT.

The table lists this clonotype with many counts. J is TRBJ2-3 and V is TRBV5-1; the D is unclear. Germline loops: CDR1 SGHRS, CDR2 YFSETQ. V was pared by 2 bases and J by 3 bases, with 7 bases between. The CDR3 sequence is 13 residues long. CDR3 protein: CASSFILTDTQYF. CDR3 nucleotides: TGCGCCAGCAGCTTTATTTTGACAGATACGCAGTATTTT.

This clonotype was seen a few times. The J gene is TRBJ2-3, the V gene TRBV6-5; D tentatively reads TRBD1 or TRBD2 (7 bases each). This CDR3 contains 17 residues. Trimming stripped 2 bases from V and 0 bases from J, with 15 bases between. CDR1 and CDR2 from the germline V gene are MNHEY and SVGAGI. CDR3 protein: CASSYVGGGPSTDTQYF. In DNA, the CDR3 is TGTGCCAGCAGTTACGTGGGAGGGGGCCCTAGCACAGATACGCAGTATTTT.

The sample holds a few counts of this clonotype. V gene TRBV10-2 combines with J gene TRBJ1-1; D is possibly TRBD1 (6 bases). Germline V CDR1 and CDR2: WSHSY, SAAADI. The CDR3 runs to 14 residues. Trimming stripped 8 bases from V and 6 bases from J, with 19 bases between. The CDR3 nucleotides read TGCGCCAGCCTACTTTTGGGGGCGCGCTCTGAAGCTTTCTTT. It codes for CASLLLGARSEAFF.

The V call is TRBV7-9, the J call TRBJ1-5; 9 bases match TRBD1. After removal of 5 bases from V and 6 bases from J, the junction contained 8 bases not matched to a gene. The CDR3 totals 15 residues. Germline V gene sequence: CDR1 SEHNR, CDR2 FQNEAQ (reference sequence). The CDR3 loop is CASSLTGTGTQPQHF. Written as DNA, the CDR3 is TGTGCCAGCAGCCTCACCGGGACAGGGACTCAGCCCCAGCATTTT.

In this sample, this clonotype turned up a few times. The chain employs TRBV2 and TRBJ2-2, with a weak D call TRBD2 (5 bases). The germline V gene encodes CDR1 SNHLY and CDR2 FYNNEI. The CDR3 extends over 14 amino acids. The V and J ends lost 2 bases and 3 bases respectively, with 7 bases between them. CDR3 sequence reads: CASSELRDTGELFF. CDR3 sequence (DNA): TGTGCCAGCAGTGAACTGCGGGACACCGGGGAGCTGTTTTTT.

In this sample, this clonotype turned up a few times. V is TRBV6-5 and J is TRBJ2-1; possibly TRBD1 or TRBD2 for D (7 bases each). V lost 9 bases and J lost 8, with 23 bases in between. Germline V gene data show CDR1 as MNHEY and CDR2 as SVGAGI. The CDR3 runs to 15 residues. The CDR3 is CASQLLSTGRDEQFF. CDR3 coding DNA: TGTGCCAGTCAACTCCTCTCGACAGGGAGGGATGAGCAGTTCTTC.

The rearrangement links TRBV27 to TRBJ1-1; TRBD1 aligns across 7 bases. The CDR3 covers 14 residues. Trimming removed 4 bases from V and 6 bases from J; junction bases left unmatched: 8. CDR1 is MNHEY, CDR2 SMNVEV, per germline (reference sequence). Written as DNA, the CDR3 is TGTGCCAGCAGTTCTCAGGGGGTTGCGGCTGAAGCTTTCTTT. Protein: CASSSQGVAAEAFF.

This clonotype appeared many times. This chain uses TRBV7-9 with TRBJ2-3, with no clear D. Germline loops: CDR1 SEHNR, CDR2 FQNEAQ (reference sequence). The CDR3 is 15 amino acids. Between the trimmed V and J ends, which lost 4 bases and 1 base, there was a span of 12 bases. The CDR3 DNA reads TGTGCCAGCAGCTCTCAGTCCTTCGGCACAGATACGCAGTATTTT. Its protein product is CASSSQSFGTDTQYF.

CDR3 in DNA: TGCAGCGTTGAAAGGTGGGGAAATCCCATGAACACTGAAGCTTTCTTT. The encoded protein is CSVERWGNPMNTEAFF. This rearrangement joins TRBV29-1 to TRBJ1-1; no clear D gene. The CDR3 contains 16 residues. CDR1 is SQVTM and CDR2 is ANQGSEA in the germline V gene. V dropped 2 bases and J dropped 0 bases, with 16 bases sitting between them.

This clonotype was seen a few times. The chain carries TRBV12-3 or TRBV12-4 and TRBJ2-1; D remains ambiguous. V lost 5 bases and J 0 bases, leaving 11 bases between the germline ends. This CDR3 has 15 residues. The CDR3 DNA reads TGTGCCAGCAGTCCCGAAGGTAGCTCCTACAATGAGCAGTTCTTC. This translates into CASSPEGSSYNEQFF.

This clonotype was counted a few times. The V call is TRBV10-3, the J call TRBJ2-2; unclear D gene. Germline CDR1 and CDR2: ENHRY and SYGVKD. The CDR3 is 12 residues long. Trimming removed 3 bases from V and 6 bases from J, with 5 bases in between. The CDR3 region has the DNA TGTGCCATCAGTGAAGTTTCCGGGGAGCTGTTTTTT. It yields the protein CAISEVSGELFF.

This clonotype was seen repeatedly, ten times or more. The chain is built from TRBV5-1 and TRBJ1-5; TRBD1 might be the D (6 bases). There are 14 residues in the CDR3. Germline V gene lookup returns CDR1 SGHRS and CDR2 YFSETQ. Trimming took 4 bases from V and 2 from J, leaving 10 bases between them. The CDR3 is CASSLRGGNQPQHF. CDR3 DNA: TGCGCCAGCAGCCTTAGGGGGGGCAATCAGCCCCAGCATTTT.